Sequencing of this T cell receptor beta chain was carried out in a study of PD-1 blockade in classical Hodgkin lymphoma. Method: immunoSEQ multiplex PCR; TCRdb's copy keeps in-frame clones and lacks some. The sample has 25,000 or so clones, around 85% seen once; the top ten hold 2% to 2.5%. Time point here: cycle 4 day 1 (C4D1), after less than seven weeks of nivolumab. Brentuximab vedotin exposure varied, and every patient relapsed after autologous stem cell transplantation. By magnetic negative selection, CD4+ T cells were purified from thawed PBMCs. Losses at the gene ends were 5 bases for V and 6 bases for J; bases not matched to a gene: 5. Germline loops: CDR1 MNHEY, CDR2 SVGAGI. This CDR3 region has 14 residues. General study findings and limits: Compared with baseline, CD4+ but not CD8+ TCR diversity had risen significantly by C4D1. Baseline diversity in complete responders resembled that of newly diagnosed patients. Exclusion was the outcome for patients who began nivolumab under 1 year after ASCT.

This clone occurred a few times. Its antigen remains unidentified. The source material was CD4+ T cells from blood, sampled before the fourth cycle of nivolumab. This sequence was found in a human donor with classical Hodgkin lymphoma. V gene TRBV6-5 combines with J gene TRBJ1-5, with TRBD1 matching 9 bases. CDR3 sequence (DNA): TGTGCCAGCAGTCACAGGGGGCTCGGTCAGCCCCAGCATTTT. This translates into CASSHRGLGQPQHF.